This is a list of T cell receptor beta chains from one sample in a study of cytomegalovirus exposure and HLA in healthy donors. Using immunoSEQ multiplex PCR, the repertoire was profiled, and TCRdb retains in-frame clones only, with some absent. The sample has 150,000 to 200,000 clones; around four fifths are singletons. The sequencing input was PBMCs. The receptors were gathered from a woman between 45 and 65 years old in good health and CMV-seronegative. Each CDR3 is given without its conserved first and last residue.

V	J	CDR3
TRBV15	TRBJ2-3	ATSRVAYSTDTQY
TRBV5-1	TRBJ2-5	ASSLWTSGSYQETQY
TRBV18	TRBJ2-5	ASSPRQKGGQETQY
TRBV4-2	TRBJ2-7	ASSQTGLAVSYEQY
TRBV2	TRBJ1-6	ASSGPSGSSSYNSPLH
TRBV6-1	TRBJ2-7	ASSGPQREQY
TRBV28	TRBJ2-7	ASRGLAGEDEQY
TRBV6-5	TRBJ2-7	ASRIYRDSSYEQY
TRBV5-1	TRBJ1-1	ASSLGQGAQNTEAF
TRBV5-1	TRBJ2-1	ASSSQGAGYNEQF
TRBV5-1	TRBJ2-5	ASSFSGQETQY
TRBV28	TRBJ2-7	ASLSGASYEQY
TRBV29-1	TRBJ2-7	SVAPGDEQY
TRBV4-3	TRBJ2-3	ASSQSHSGRATGTDTQY
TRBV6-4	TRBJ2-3	ASSITGQGADTQY
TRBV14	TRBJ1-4	ASSQGTGSTNEKLF
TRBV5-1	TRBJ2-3	ASSSSGTSGYTDTQY
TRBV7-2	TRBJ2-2	ASSTQTGGYGELF
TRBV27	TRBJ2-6	ASSLEAGDGANVLT
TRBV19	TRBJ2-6	ATRLVGANVLT
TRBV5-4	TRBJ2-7	ASTKTGTSTHEQY
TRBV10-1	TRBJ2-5	ASSEILAGGPEEETQY
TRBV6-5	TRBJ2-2	ASSRQSFYGGELF
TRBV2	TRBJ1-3	ASSEPGLRNTIY
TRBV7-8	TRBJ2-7	ASSQGIAGVNYEQY
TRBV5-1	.	ASSLERVAYEQY
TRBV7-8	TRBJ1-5	ASSIIGNQPQH
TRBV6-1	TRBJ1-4	ASSPRMGYEKLF
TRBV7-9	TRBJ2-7	ASSSGLGLWYEQY
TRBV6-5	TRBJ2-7	ASKIGTASSYEQY
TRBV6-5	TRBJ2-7	ASSYLGGQGGYEQY
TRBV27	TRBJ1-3	ASSYNRDGNTIY
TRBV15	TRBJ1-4	ATSRAQSGGEKLF
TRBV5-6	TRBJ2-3	ASSIGLASVTDTQY
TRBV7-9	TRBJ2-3	ASSPPFSQGSDTQY
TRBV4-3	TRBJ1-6	ASSQDIAGYDNSPLH
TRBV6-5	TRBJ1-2	ASSSSTEAGDYGYT
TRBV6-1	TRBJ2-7	ASSPDRSLYEQY
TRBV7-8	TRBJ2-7	ASSSQTGGEQY
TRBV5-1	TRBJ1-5	ASREEDRGNQPQH
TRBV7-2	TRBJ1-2	ASSSRDKGRNGGYT
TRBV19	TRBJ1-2	ASRPRGANYGYT
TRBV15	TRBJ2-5	ATSWGGETQY
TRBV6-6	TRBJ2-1	ASSPLAGGDEQF
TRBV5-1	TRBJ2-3	ASSLQTSGVGDTQY
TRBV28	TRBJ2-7	ASSPLQGIYEQY
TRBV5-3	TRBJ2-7	ARSLGSAYEQY
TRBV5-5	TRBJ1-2	ASRTLPGNYGYT
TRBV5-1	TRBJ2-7	ASSRPSYEQY
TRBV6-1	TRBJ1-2	ASVTNHGSREGYT
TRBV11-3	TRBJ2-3	ASSLGRDYRTDTQY
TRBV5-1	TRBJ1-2	ASSSRTGGASREGYT
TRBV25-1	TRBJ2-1	ASSERRYNEQF
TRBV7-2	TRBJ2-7	ASSLVYWDRGDEQY
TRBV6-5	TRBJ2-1	ASGHRPYNEQF
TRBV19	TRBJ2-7	ASRGQGFGTRLGGQY
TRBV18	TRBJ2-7	ASSGTSDEQY
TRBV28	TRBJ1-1	AITPSGTEAF